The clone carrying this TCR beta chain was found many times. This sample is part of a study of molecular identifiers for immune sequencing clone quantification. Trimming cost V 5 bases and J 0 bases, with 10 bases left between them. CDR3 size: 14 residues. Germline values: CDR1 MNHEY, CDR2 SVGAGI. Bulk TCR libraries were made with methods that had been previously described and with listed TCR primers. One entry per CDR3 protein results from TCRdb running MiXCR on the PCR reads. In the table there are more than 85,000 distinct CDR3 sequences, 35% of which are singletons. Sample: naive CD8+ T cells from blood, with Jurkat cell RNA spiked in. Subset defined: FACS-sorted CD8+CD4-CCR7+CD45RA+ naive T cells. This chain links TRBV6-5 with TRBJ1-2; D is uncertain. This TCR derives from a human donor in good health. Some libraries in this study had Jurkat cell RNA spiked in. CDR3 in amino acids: CASSIQKTNYGYTF. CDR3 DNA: TGTGCCAGCAGTATACAGAAGACTAACTATGGCTACACCTTC.